This T cell receptor (beta chain) was observed in a study of T cell responses to AZD1222 COVID-19 vaccine (dated by TCRdb to about 2021). Context from the whole study: AZD1222 recipients whose second dose came at about 4 weeks and those whose second dose came at about 12 weeks were combined into one group, since spike-specific TCR depth and breadth did not differ between the two schedules. A total of 233 trial participants underwent TCR sequencing, of whom some 210 received two doses of AZD1222 and 26 received two doses of the MenACWY control vaccine. Trial participants were enrolled by age into subgroups of 18-55, 56-69 and 70-plus years, and around 150, 28 and 57 TCR-sequenced participants, respectively, were included in these subgroups. Findings and caveats that apply to the study as a whole: After two AZD1222 doses, both the breadth and the depth of spike-specific TCRs were significantly higher than at day 0 and than in MenACWY recipients. Conclusions about previously exposed vaccinees were limited because only six AZD1222 recipients were SARS-CoV-2 seropositive at baseline. Because no samples from the day 14 peak response were available, repertoires could be characterized only after the peak T cell response. Epitopes outside the regions mutated in the B.1.351 and B.1.1.7 variants were reportedly recognized by nearly half of the unique spike-specific TCRs. Participants were mostly white British and included more females than males, and it was suggested by the authors that clonal diversity may have been underestimated. CD4 TCRs associated with the vaccine covered the entire spike protein, and the dominant responses were in regions 160-218 and 743-854. In the small 56-69-year group, the increase in depth fell short of significance, most likely because of low power.

The label giving this sample's time point can be read as: baseline before first vaccination. Vaccinee samples came from UK trials COV001 and COV002, including a single-blind randomized controlled phase 2/3 trial of AZD1222 (ChAdOx1 nCoV-19) in healthy adults. Trial participant PBMC samples were collected at day 0 and day 28 after the second dose for TCRbeta chain sequencing. Note on this clone: Its antigen is still unknown. There are no base qualities to consult, and no much larger clone falls within one base.

Trimming removed 7 bases from V and 4 bases from J, leaving 16 bases between the germline ends. From the cysteine through the phenylalanine, the CDR3 covers 14 amino acids. Solely the CDR3 DNA is kept, with 42 bases framed from the first base. The germline V gene supplies CDR1 SGHTA and CDR2 FQGNSA. The CDR3 regions of human TCRbeta chains were analyzed by immunosequencing. As for how the authors treated the data: TCRs in the repertoires were compared against a reference library of SARS-CoV-2-specific TCRs that had been generated with the MIRA antigen-specificity platform. Breadth meant the fraction of unique TCRs that were SARS-CoV-2-associated, whereas depth meant the fraction of total T cells that were SARS-CoV-2-associated. Each spike-specific TCR was assigned to its reactive spike region and to a CD4 or CD8 class using the MIRA data. Log10-transformed breadth and depth values were compared by one-way ANOVA with Sidak's multiple comparisons tests. In TCRdb, the immuneACCESS table is reduced to in-frame sequences with V and J assigned. These tables do not hold every clone; where another copy was compared, an unresolved V gene accounts for under half, and the others remain unexplained. V and J calls and clone size come straight from that table; D and trimming were deduced from the DNA. For this sample the table gives over 150,000 clones, of which under 95% were detected only once. The biggest ten clones account for 15% to 20% of the sample.

The clonotype originates from an adult in good health. The V gene is TRBV7-2 and the J gene is TRBJ1-2; TRBD1 is a weak D gene call, 6 bases matching. The source material was peripheral blood, sampled on day 0 of AZD1222 vaccination. CDR3 region: CASTRAQGTYGYTF. The DNA is as follows: TGTGCCAGCACCCGGGCCCAGGGGACCTATGGCTACACCTTC. The variable domain in full, with residues beyond the CDR3 obtained from the reference TRBV7-2 and TRBJ1-2 genes, is GAGVSQSPSNKVTEKGKDVELRCDPISGHTALYWYRQSLGQGLEFLIYFQGNSAPDKSGLPSDRFSAERTGGSVSTLTIQRTQQEDSAVYLCASTRAQGTYGYTFGSGTRLTVV.